This T cell receptor (beta chain) was observed in a study of PD-L1 blockade in urothelial cancer. Findings and caveats of the study: Better progression-free and overall survival followed lower pretreatment blood clonality.

Measured with immunoSEQ multiplex PCR; TCRdb has only the in-frame clones, and not every one. The table records approximately 83,000 clones, less than 90% of them present only once. As for time point: peripheral blood 6 weeks after treatment start. A word on this clone: Antigen specificity is unknown.

The receptor's source is a man aged 70-80 years with urothelial cancer. The specimen comprised PBMCs, sampled around atezolizumab (anti-PD-L1) treatment.

CDR3 DNA sequence: TGTGCCAGCAGTTATGGCAGCAATCAGCCCCAGCATTTT. Translated: CASSYGSNQPQHF. The chain employs TRBV6-5 and TRBJ1-5; D gene uncertain. Per the germline V gene, CDR1 is MNHEY and CDR2 is SVGAGI. The CDR3 runs 13 residues. V was shortened by 3 bases and J by 1 base, with 4 bases between the two germline ends.